The 23 T cell receptor beta chains presented below share a single source sample, sequenced in a study of blood T cell repertoires in COVID-19. Clones were read by immunoSEQ multiplex PCR, and TCRdb kept only the in-frame ones, dropping some. The table lists tens of thousands of clones, over 75% of them singletons. The sequencing sample was made of peripheral blood. These receptors were taken from a human donor in a cohort sampled during active COVID-19.

CDR3: CASSQVGGEQYF. The CDR3 DNA follows: TGTGCCAGCAGCCAAGTAGGAGGCGAGCAGTACTTC. The chain is built from TRBV3-1 (or the pseudogene TRBV3-2) and TRBJ2-7, with D perhaps TRBD2 (5 bases). Per germline, CDR1 LGHDT and CDR2 YNNKEL (reference sequence). The CDR3 spans 12 residues. The V and J ends lost 1 base and 6 bases respectively, with 7 bases between them.

The chain is built from TRBV2 and TRBJ2-1; the match to TRBD2 covers 14 bases. The V segment lost 7 bases and the J segment 10 bases; nucleotides outside the gene matches: 6. Germline V gene data show CDR1 as SNHLY and CDR2 as FYNNEI. This CDR3 is built from 14 residues. CDR3 DNA: TGTGCCAGCACCCTGGGACTAGCGGGAGTGGAGCAGTTCTTC. Translation: CASTLGLAGVEQFF. Filled out from reference TRBV2 and TRBJ2-1, the complete variable domain reads EPEVTQTPSHQVTQMGQEVILRCVPISNHLYFYWYRQILGQKVEFLVSFYNNEISEKSEIFDDQFSVERPDGSNFTLKIRSTKLEDSAMYFCASTLGLAGVEQFFGPGTRLTVL.

The chain uses TRBV18 and TRBJ2-3; 12 nucleotides align to TRBD2. This CDR3 contains 17 residues. J was trimmed by 1 base and V by 4 bases; bases with no gene match: 6. CDR1 is KGHSH and CDR2 is LQKENI in the germline V gene. The CDR3 protein is CASSLKTSGGGTDTQYF. Written as DNA, the CDR3 is TGTGCCAGCTCACTAAAGACTAGCGGGGGTGGCACAGATACGCAGTATTTT. Looking up the rest from reference TRBV18 and TRBJ2-3 gives the full variable domain: NAGVMQNPRHLVRRRGQEARLRCSPMKGHSHVYWYRQLPEEGLKFMVYLQKENIIDESGMPKERFSAEFPKEGPSILRIQQVVRGDSAAYFCASSLKTSGGGTDTQYFGPGTRLTVL.

The rearrangement links TRBV7-9 to TRBJ1-5, with 9 bases identical to TRBD1. The CDR3 loop spans 14 amino acids. Per germline, CDR1 SEHNR and CDR2 FQNEAQ (reference sequence). V dropped 5 bases and J dropped 6; count of bases not matched to a gene: 5. The CDR3 DNA follows: TGTGCCAGCAGCATTACAGGGGGCGGTCAGCCCCAGCATTTT. Its translation is CASSITGGGQPQHF.

The chain is built from TRBV29-1 and TRBJ1-1; possibly TRBD1 for D (5 bases). The ends were cut back, 7 bases at V and 1 base at J, with 13 bases in the middle. From germline, CDR1 is SQVTM and CDR2 ANQGSEA. CDR3 length: 13 residues. The CDR3 here is CSANRQPNTEAFF. The CDR3 DNA sequence: TGCAGCGCCAATAGACAGCCGAACACTGAAGCTTTCTTT.

The gene calls are TRBV12-5 and TRBJ2-5, with 10 nucleotides matching TRBD1. Germline V gene sequence: CDR1 LGHNT, CDR2 FRNRAP. The V segment lost 7 bases and the J segment 1 base; nucleotides outside the gene matches: 3. This CDR3 spans 14 amino acids. CDR3 amino acids: CASVRDRGQETQYF. The CDR3 DNA sequence: TGTGCTAGTGTCCGGGACAGGGGCCAAGAGACCCAGTACTTC.

This clone was observed once. V usage is TRBV5-6 and J usage is TRBJ2-1; 9 nucleotides agree with TRBD2. The ends lost 3 bases at V and 9 bases at J; junction bases unmatched: 10. This CDR3 region has 15 residues. Germline CDR1 reads SGHDT; CDR2 reads YYEEEE. Here the CDR3 DNA reads TGTGCCAGCAGCTACTTAGCGGGAGTCGGGGTTGAGCAGTTCTTC. This encodes CASSYLAGVGVEQFF.

This rearrangement joins TRBV28 to TRBJ1-6; D is uncertain. CDR1 and CDR2 from the germline V gene are MDHEN and SYDVKM. This CDR3 is built from 12 residues. Deletions cut 7 bases from V and 7 bases from J, with 8 bases between. The CDR3 DNA follows: TGTGCCAGCACCTACAGCAATTCACCCCTCCACTTT. This codes for CASTYSNSPLHF.

The chain carries TRBV5-1 and TRBJ2-7, with TRBD2 matching 14 bases. Per germline, CDR1 SGHRS and CDR2 YFSETQ. J gave up 3 bases and V 3 bases, and 11 bases lay outside the gene matches. This CDR3 comprises 18 residues. In nucleotides, the CDR3 is TGCGCCAGCAGCTCACTAGATCGGACTAGCGGGAGGTACTACGAGCAGTACTTC. Translating it yields CASSSLDRTSGRYYEQYF.

This clone was counted between two and nine times. V usage is TRBV7-2 and J usage is TRBJ2-7, with no clear D. CDR3 length equals 13 residues. The V and J ends lost 1 base and 4 bases respectively, with 8 bases between them. Germline CDR1 reads SGHTA; CDR2 reads FQGNSA. DNA of the CDR3: TGTGCCAGCAGCTTAGACAGACGTTACGAGCAGTACTTC. Protein product: CASSLDRRYEQYF. Complete variable domain (other parts from reference TRBV7-2 and TRBJ2-7): GAGVSQSPSNKVTEKGKDVELRCDPISGHTALYWYRQSLGQGLEFLIYFQGNSAPDKSGLPSDRFSAERTGGSVSTLTIQRTQQEDSAVYLCASSLDRRYEQYFGPGTRLTVT.

V usage is TRBV13 and J usage is TRBJ1-3; tentatively, D is TRBD1 (5 bases). Trimming stripped 4 bases from V and 3 bases from J, with 10 bases between. In germline, CDR1 is PRHDT, CDR2 FYEKMQ (reference sequence). This CDR3 has 14 residues. The CDR3 bases are TGTGCCAGCAGCTCCGGACAAGGTGGAAACACCATATATTTT. Translated, it gives CASSSGQGGNTIYF.

The rearrangement uses TRBV11-2 and TRBJ2-5; TRBD1 matches at 7 bases. CDR3 length: 14 residues. CDR1 is SGHAT and CDR2 is FQNNGV in the germline V gene. The ends lost 8 bases at V and 2 bases at J; junction bases unmatched: 8. For the CDR3, the DNA is TGTGCCAGCTCTCACAGGGGAAGGCAAGAGACCCAGTACTTC. Amino acid sequence: CASSHRGRQETQYF.

This chain joins TRBV7-8 and TRBJ1-4; TRBD1 matches at 7 bases. CDR3 size: 15 residues. V gave up 5 bases and J gave up 10 bases; unmatched junction bases: 13. CDR1 SGHVS and CDR2 FQNEAQ come from the germline V gene. The DNA for the CDR3 is TGTGCCAGCAGCCGGCGGACAGGTCAGATAGGAAAACTGTTTTTT. Translating it yields CASSRRTGQIGKLFF.

The chain is built from TRBV7-9 and TRBJ2-2, with D possibly TRBD2 on 5 matching bases. Germline V gene sequence: CDR1 SEHNR, CDR2 FQNEAQ (reference sequence). The CDR3 consists of 16 residues. Trimming left V 2 bases short and J 4 bases short, with 14 bases between. CDR3 DNA: TGTGCCAGCAGCTTAAAACCCGGGGTGGGCACCGGGGAGCTGTTTTTT. Protein: CASSLKPGVGTGELFF. Complete variable domain (other parts from reference TRBV7-9 and TRBJ2-2): DTGVSQNPRHKITKRGQNVTFRCDPISEHNRLYWYRQTLGQGPEFLTYFQNEAQLEKSRLLSDRFSAERPKGSFSTLEIQRTEQGDSAMYLCASSLKPGVGTGELFFGEGSRLTVL.

V usage is TRBV19 and J usage is TRBJ2-1; 9 bases are shared with TRBD2. CDR3 length: 15 amino acids. V lost 4 bases and J lost 4; bases outside the gene matches: 5. Per germline, CDR1 LNHDA and CDR2 SQIVND (reference sequence). CDR3 in amino acids: CASSSRTSVYNEQFF. CDR3 sequence (DNA): TGTGCCAGTAGTAGCCGGACTAGCGTTTACAATGAGCAGTTCTTC.

This chain connects TRBV28 to TRBJ1-4; D remains unclear. V shed 2 bases and J shed 3 bases, with 10 bases lying between them. In germline, CDR1 is MDHEN, CDR2 SYDVKM. The CDR3 consists of 15 residues. CDR3 nucleotide sequence: TGTGCCAGCAGTTTAGGAGCTTATCCTAATGAAAAACTGTTTTTT. Translation: CASSLGAYPNEKLFF.

The gene calls are TRBV5-8 and TRBJ2-4; D perhaps matches TRBD2 (6 bases). CDR3 length: 16 amino acids. Trimming removed 0 bases from V and 2 bases from J, with 12 bases in between. The V gene's germline CDR1 is SGHTS and CDR2 YDEGEE. The CDR3 DNA reads as TGTGCCAGCAGCTTGGGGAGGGTTCTTACCAAAAACATTCAGTACTTC. Protein sequence: CASSLGRVLTKNIQYF. The entire variable domain, with the rest obtained from reference TRBV5-8 and TRBJ2-4, is as follows: EAGVTQSPTHLIKTRGQQATLRCSPISGHTSVYWYQQALGLGLQFLLWYDEGEERNRGNFPPRFSGRQFPNYSSELNVNALELEDSALYLCASSLGRVLTKNIQYFGAGTRLSVL.

This chain connects TRBV19 to TRBJ1-5, with 10 bases matching TRBD1. With 5 bases clipped from V and 5 bases from J, the junction kept 9 bases outside the gene matches. CDR1 and CDR2 from the germline V gene are LNHDA and SQIVND (reference sequence). The CDR3 is 16 residues long. The CDR3 loop is CASSPRDRGRDQPQHF. The CDR3 DNA reads TGTGCCAGTAGTCCCCGGGACAGGGGACGTGATCAGCCCCAGCATTTT.

A word on this clone: This CDR3 is also generated by other DNA sequences in the sample. V gene TRBV6-2 or TRBV6-3 combines with J gene TRBJ1-6; D ambiguous. The CDR3 is 15 amino acids. V was shortened by 5 bases and J by 0 bases, with 8 bases between the two germline ends. CDR1 and CDR2 (germline): MNHEY, SVGEGT. The CDR3 nucleotides read TGTGCCAGCAGTCCCGGGAGCTCCTATAATTCACCCCTCCACTTT. Encoded protein: CASSPGSSYNSPLHF.

This clone appeared once. V is TRBV5-6 and J is TRBJ2-7, with D tentatively TRBD2 (5 bases). The germline V gene encodes CDR1 SGHDT and CDR2 YYEEEE. V was cut by 4 bases and J by 3 bases, with 14 bases left in between. The CDR3 runs 14 residues. CDR3 DNA sequence: TGTGCCAGCAGCCACGAACGACTAAACTACGAGCAGTACTTC. Protein product: CASSHERLNYEQYF.

The sample holds one count of this clone. The gene calls are TRBV25-1 and TRBJ2-1, with D maybe TRBD1 (6 bases). The CDR3 totals 10 residues. V shed 7 bases and J shed 12 bases, with 10 bases lying between them. Germline CDR1 MGHDK, CDR2 SYGVNS. The DNA of the CDR3 is TGTGCCAGCAAGGGGGTACGGCAGTTCTTC. It specifies CASKGVRQFF.

The gene calls are TRBV4-3 and TRBJ2-1; 8 positions agree with TRBD2. This CDR3 region has 17 residues. The junction had 7 bases not matched to a gene; V was cut back by 0 bases and J by 3 bases. Germline V gene lookup returns CDR1 LGHNA and CDR2 YSLEER. The CDR3 here is CASSQEGRTSFYNEQFF. CDR3 nucleotides: TGCGCCAGCAGCCAAGAGGGTAGGACTAGCTTCTACAATGAGCAGTTCTTC.

The V call is TRBV5-1, the J call TRBJ2-1, with D perhaps matching TRBD1 (5 bases). Germline V gene lookup returns CDR1 SGHRS and CDR2 YFSETQ. Deletions cut 0 bases from V and 10 bases from J, with 17 bases between. The CDR3 has 15 residues. CDR3 sequence (DNA): TGCGCCAGCAGCTTGGAACAGGACGCCAACCTGGAGCAGTTCTTC. It specifies CASSLEQDANLEQFF. Combining the CDR3 with reference TRBV5-1 and TRBJ2-1 gives the whole variable domain KAGVTQTPRYLIKTRGQQVTLSCSPISGHRSVSWYQQTPGQGLQFLFEYFSETQRNKGNFPGRFSGRQFSNSRSEMNVSTLELGDSALYLCASSLEQDANLEQFFGPGTRLTVL.